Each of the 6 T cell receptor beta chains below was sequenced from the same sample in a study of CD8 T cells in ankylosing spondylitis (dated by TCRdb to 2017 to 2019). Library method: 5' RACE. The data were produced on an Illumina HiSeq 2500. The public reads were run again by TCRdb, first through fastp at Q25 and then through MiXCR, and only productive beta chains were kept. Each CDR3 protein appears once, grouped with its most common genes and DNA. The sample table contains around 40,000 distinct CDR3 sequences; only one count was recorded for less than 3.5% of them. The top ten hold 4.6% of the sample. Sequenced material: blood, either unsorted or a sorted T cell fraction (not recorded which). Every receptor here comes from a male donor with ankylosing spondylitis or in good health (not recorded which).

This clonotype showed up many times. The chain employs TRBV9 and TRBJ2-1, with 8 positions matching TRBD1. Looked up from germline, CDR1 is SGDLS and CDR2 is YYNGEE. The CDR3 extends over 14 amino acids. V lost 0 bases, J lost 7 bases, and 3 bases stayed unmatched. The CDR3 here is CASSVETGENEQFF. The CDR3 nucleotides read TGTGCCAGCAGCGTAGAGACAGGGGAGAATGAGCAGTTCTTC.

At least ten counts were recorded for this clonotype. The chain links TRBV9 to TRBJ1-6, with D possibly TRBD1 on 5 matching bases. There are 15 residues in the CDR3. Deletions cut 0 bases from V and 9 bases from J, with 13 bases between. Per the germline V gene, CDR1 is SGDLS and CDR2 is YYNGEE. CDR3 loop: CASSVGGRERSPLHF. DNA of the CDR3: TGTGCCAGCAGCGTAGGGGGCAGGGAACGTTCACCCCTCCACTTT.

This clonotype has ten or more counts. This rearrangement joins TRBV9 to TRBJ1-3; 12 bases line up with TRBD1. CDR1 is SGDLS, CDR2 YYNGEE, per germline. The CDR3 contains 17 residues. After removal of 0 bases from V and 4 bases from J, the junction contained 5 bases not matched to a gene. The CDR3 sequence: CASSVAGTGGQGNTIYF. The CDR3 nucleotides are TGTGCCAGCAGCGTAGCTGGGACAGGGGGCCAGGGAAACACCATATATTTT.

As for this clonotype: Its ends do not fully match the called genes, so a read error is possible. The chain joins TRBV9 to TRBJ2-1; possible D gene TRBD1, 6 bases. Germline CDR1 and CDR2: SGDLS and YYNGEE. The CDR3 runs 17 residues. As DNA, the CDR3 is TGTGCCAGCCGCGTATCCTCGGGAAATGGGGGCTACAATGATCAGTTCTTC. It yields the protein CASRVSSGNGGYNDQFF.

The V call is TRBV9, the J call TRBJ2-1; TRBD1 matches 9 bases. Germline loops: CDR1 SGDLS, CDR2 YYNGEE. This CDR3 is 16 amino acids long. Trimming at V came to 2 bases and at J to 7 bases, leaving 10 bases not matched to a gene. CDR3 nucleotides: TGTGCCAGCAGCGTTGCCGGGACAGGGAATGAAAATGAGCAGTTCTTC. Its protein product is CASSVAGTGNENEQFF.

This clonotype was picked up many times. Written as DNA, the CDR3 is TGTGCCAGCAGCGTAGAAGGGGACGATCAGCCCCAGCATTTT. Residues: CASSVEGDDQPQHF. The rearrangement uses TRBV9 and TRBJ1-5, with D perhaps TRBD1 (5 bases). Germline CDR1 SGDLS, CDR2 YYNGEE. This CDR3 contains 14 residues. Between the trimmed V and J ends, which lost 0 bases and 5 bases, there was a span of 9 bases. Full variable domain (rest looked up from reference TRBV9 and TRBJ1-5): DSGVTQTPKHLITATGQRVTLRCSPRSGDLSVYWYQQSLDQGLQFLIQYYNGEERAKGNILERFSAQQFPDLHSELNLSSLELGDSALYFCASSVEGDDQPQHFGDGTRLSIL.